One sample yielded the 19 T cell receptor beta chains listed below, sequenced in a study of blood T cell repertoires in COVID-19. Only in-frame clones appear in the TCRdb table, and some are missing; sequencing was by immunoSEQ multiplex PCR. Of about 380,000 clones listed, about 85% are singletons. The specimen was peripheral blood. Receptors were obtained from a woman between 18 and 29 years old with acute or convalescent COVID-19.

This sequence joins TRBV3-1 (or the pseudogene TRBV3-2) and TRBJ2-7; a weak D match, TRBD1 (6 bases). Germline CDR1 reads LGHDT; CDR2 reads YNNKEL (reference sequence). The CDR3 runs 13 residues. V shed 3 bases and J shed 5 bases, with 11 bases lying between them. The CDR3 loop reads CASSHEGDNEQYF. DNA of the CDR3: TGTGCCAGCAGCCATGAGGGGGACAACGAGCAGTACTTC.

This clone was counted once. The chain uses TRBV9 and TRBJ2-7; D unclear. The germline gives CDR1 SGDLS, CDR2 YYNGEE. There are 12 residues in the CDR3. Trimming left V 1 base short and J 4 bases short, with 6 bases between. DNA for the CDR3: TGTGCCAGCAGCGTATCCGGGTACGAGCAGTACTTC. Its translation is CASSVSGYEQYF. The complete variable domain, with remaining parts taken from reference TRBV9 and TRBJ2-7, reads DSGVTQTPKHLITATGQRVTLRCSPRSGDLSVYWYQQSLDQGLQFLIQYYNGEERAKGNILERFSAQQFPDLHSELNLSSLELGDSALYFCASSVSGYEQYFGPGTRLTVT.

This clone was seen just once. This sequence joins TRBV2 and TRBJ1-5; 10 bases map to TRBD1. The germline CDR1 and CDR2 sequences are SNHLY and FYNNEI. The CDR3 runs 16 residues. V lost 6 bases to trimming and J lost 10 bases; unmatched junction nucleotides: 15. The CDR3 DNA reads TGTGCCAGCAGATACGGACAGGGGGGGACAATCAGCCCCCAGCATTTT. It translates to CASRYGQGGTISPQHF.

This clone was seen a few times. The rearrangement links TRBV25-1 to TRBJ1-2, with D perhaps TRBD1 (6 bases). CDR1 is MGHDK, CDR2 SYGVNS, per germline. Trimming removed 4 bases from V and 11 bases from J, with 11 bases in between. This CDR3 is built from 11 residues. The DNA of the CDR3 is TGTGCCAGCAGTGCCAACAGGGAATACACCTTC. This translates into CASSANREYTF.

This chain connects TRBV10-1 to TRBJ2-1; TRBD2 might be the D (5 bases). The V and J ends lost 6 bases and 2 bases respectively, with 11 bases between them. Germline loops: CDR1 WNHNN, CDR2 SYGVQD (reference sequence). The CDR3 spans 14 residues. The DNA of the CDR3 is TGCGCCAGCAGCCCCAGCGGAGCCTACAATGAGCAGTTCTTC. Its translation is CASSPSGAYNEQFF.

V usage is TRBV12-3 or TRBV12-4 and J usage is TRBJ2-5; 7 bases fit TRBD2. Unmatched junction bases numbered 4, after V lost 5 bases and J lost 4 bases. This CDR3 region has 13 residues. Here the CDR3 DNA reads TGTGCCAGCAGTCCCCCGGGGGGAGAGACCCAGTACTTC. The encoded protein is CASSPPGGETQYF.

The chain couples TRBV19 to TRBJ2-5; 10 bases line up with TRBD1. Germline assignment: CDR1 LNHDA and CDR2 SQIVND (reference sequence). The CDR3 spans 17 residues. V lost 9 bases and J lost 3; bases outside the gene matches: 16. The CDR3 nucleotides read TGTGCCAGCCGATCAGACAGGGGGCAGGGAGCGGAAGAGACCCAGTACTTC. It is translated as CASRSDRGQGAEETQYF.

The chain joins TRBV10-1 to TRBJ2-3; 7 bases match TRBD1. CDR3 length: 13 residues. The V segment lost 7 bases and the J segment 3 bases; nucleotides outside the gene matches: 4. Germline loops: CDR1 WNHNN, CDR2 SYGVQD (reference sequence). CDR3 loop: CASTQGVTDTQYF. In DNA form, the CDR3 reads TGCGCCAGCACGCAGGGGGTTACAGATACGCAGTATTTT.

Concerning this clone: Additional DNA sequences in this sample encode the identical CDR3. The chain links TRBV27 to TRBJ1-2; 8 nucleotides align to TRBD1. This CDR3 spans 14 amino acids. V was pared by 4 bases and J by 7 bases, with 8 bases of the junction left unmatched. The germline CDR1 and CDR2 sequences are MNHEY and SMNVEV (reference sequence). The DNA for the CDR3 is TGTGCCAGCAGTTCGACCGGGACAGGAGGTGGCTACACCTTC. Translating it yields CASSSTGTGGGYTF.

This clone was seen a handful of times. This sequence joins TRBV7-8 and TRBJ2-7; TRBD1 might be the D (6 bases). CDR3 length: 14 residues. Germline loops: CDR1 SGHVS, CDR2 FQNEAQ. Trimming took 3 bases from V and 7 from J, leaving 16 bases between them. The CDR3 protein is CASSFSGAWDEQYF. Here the CDR3 DNA reads TGTGCCAGCAGCTTCTCAGGGGCGTGGGATGAGCAGTACTTC.

This sequence joins TRBV6-5 and TRBJ2-5, with 10 nucleotides matching TRBD2. CDR1 MNHEY and CDR2 SVGAGI come from the germline V gene. J was trimmed by 2 bases and V by 5 bases; bases with no gene match: 5. The CDR3 consists of 15 residues. In DNA, the CDR3 is TGTGCCAGCAGTAGAGGACTAGCGGTACAAGAGACCCAGTACTTC. This gives the protein CASSRGLAVQETQYF.

The chain uses TRBV6-5 and TRBJ2-7; D perhaps matches TRBD1 (5 bases). Germline CDR1 and CDR2: MNHEY and SVGAGI. This CDR3 comprises 14 residues. Trimming pared 11 bases from V and 2 bases from J, leaving 19 bases between. In DNA, the CDR3 is TGTGCCGGTCAGGGTCCGCGCGTGACCTACGAGCAGTACTTC. This translates into CAGQGPRVTYEQYF.

The J gene is TRBJ2-2, the V gene TRBV27; 10 bases map to TRBD2. The germline V gene has CDR1 MNHEY and CDR2 SMNVEV (reference sequence). V was pared by 5 bases and J by 4 bases, with 7 bases of the junction left unmatched. The CDR3 covers 16 residues. CDR3 in DNA: TGTGCCAGCAGTGCTCTAGCGGGAGATTCCACCGGGGAGCTGTTTTTT. Encoded protein: CASSALAGDSTGELFF.

V and J are TRBV10-1 and TRBJ1-2; D uncertain. The V gene's germline CDR1 is WNHNN and CDR2 SYGVQD (reference sequence). This CDR3 spans 12 amino acids. V lost 9 bases, J lost 5 bases, and 13 bases lay in between. CDR3 sequence: CARWTVVYGYTF. Written as DNA, the CDR3 is TGCGCCAGGTGGACTGTGGTGTATGGCTACACCTTC.

This clone was recorded once. The V and J genes are TRBV27 and TRBJ1-2; tentative D call: TRBD1 (5 bases). V lost 0 bases, J lost 5 bases, and 10 bases lay in between. In germline, CDR1 is MNHEY, CDR2 SMNVEV (reference sequence). This CDR3 spans 14 amino acids. CDR3 residues: CASSLSREGYGYTF. DNA for the CDR3: TGTGCCAGCAGTTTATCGAGGGAGGGGTATGGCTACACCTTC.

This chain joins TRBV5-5 and TRBJ1-4; TRBD1 is a possible D gene (5 bases). The CDR3 runs 19 residues. Germline-derived CDR1 and CDR2 are SGHKS and YYEKEE (reference sequence). The germline V and J ends were trimmed by 0 bases and 7 bases, with 25 bases remaining between them. This chain's CDR3 is CASSLVAVIGARSSEKLFF. The CDR3 nucleotides read TGTGCCAGCAGCTTGGTCGCGGTGATAGGGGCCCGCTCTAGTGAAAAACTGTTTTTT.

This rearrangement joins TRBV28 to TRBJ2-5, with D maybe TRBD1 (5 bases). The CDR3 loop spans 16 amino acids. V gave up 3 bases and J gave up 4 bases, with 18 bases separating them. The germline CDR1 and CDR2 sequences are MDHEN and SYDVKM. The CDR3 region has the DNA TGTGCCAGCAGTTTTTCCACCCAGGGTTTGGTAGAGACCCAGTACTTC. Its protein is CASSFSTQGLVETQYF.

This chain links TRBV7-2 with TRBJ2-5; 12 nucleotides match TRBD2. This CDR3 has 15 amino acids. Germline CDR1 is SGHTA and CDR2 is FQGNSA. Trimming cost V 2 bases and J 4 bases; bases outside gene matches: 2. The CDR3 DNA reads TGTGCCAGCAGCTTACTAGCGGGGGGGGTAGAGACCCAGTACTTC. Translation: CASSLLAGGVETQYF.

The V and J genes are TRBV7-3 and TRBJ2-7, with D maybe TRBD1 (6 bases). Trimming cost V 5 bases and J 8 bases, with 19 bases left between them. CDR1 is SGHTA and CDR2 is FQGTGA in the germline V gene. The CDR3 runs to 14 residues. The CDR3 nucleotides are TGTGCCAGCAGCCCGACGGGACACAGCAGCAAGCAGTACTTC. Protein: CASSPTGHSSKQYF.